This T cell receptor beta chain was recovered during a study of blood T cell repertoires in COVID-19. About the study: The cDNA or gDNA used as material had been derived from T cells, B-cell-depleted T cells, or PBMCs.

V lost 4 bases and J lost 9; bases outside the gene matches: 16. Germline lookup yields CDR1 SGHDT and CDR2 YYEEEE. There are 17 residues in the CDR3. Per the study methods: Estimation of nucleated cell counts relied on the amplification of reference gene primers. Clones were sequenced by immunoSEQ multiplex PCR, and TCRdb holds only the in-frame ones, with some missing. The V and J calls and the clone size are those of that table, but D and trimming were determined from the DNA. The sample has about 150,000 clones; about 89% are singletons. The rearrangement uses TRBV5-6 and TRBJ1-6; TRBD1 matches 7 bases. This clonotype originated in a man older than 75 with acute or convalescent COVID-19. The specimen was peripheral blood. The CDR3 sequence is CASSPPGTELRGSPLHF. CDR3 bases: TGTGCCAGCAGCCCCCCCGGGACAGAGCTTCGGGGTTCACCCCTCCACTTT.